The T cell receptor beta chain under discussion was sequenced for a study of early T cells in non-severe SARS-CoV-2 infection. Separate cDNA molecules each had unique molecular identifiers attached to them. TCRdb re-called the 5' RACE reads with MiXCR, one entry per CDR3 protein. There are roughly 90,000 distinct CDR3 sequences in the sample; less than 15% occur only once, and 5% to 7.5% lies in the top ten. This CDR3 is 12 amino acids long. Deletions cut 3 bases from V and 4 bases from J, with 9 bases between. In germline, CDR1 is DFQATT, CDR2 SNEGSKA (reference sequence). Sequenced sample: whole blood. The clonotype was recovered from an adult who was a healthcare worker with PCR-confirmed SARS-CoV-2 infection or an uninfected control (not recorded which). The rearrangement joins TRBV20-1 to TRBJ1-2; D not certain. CDR3 nucleotides: TGCAGTGCTAGCCCAGGACTCTATGGCTACACCTTC. Its translation: CSASPGLYGYTF.